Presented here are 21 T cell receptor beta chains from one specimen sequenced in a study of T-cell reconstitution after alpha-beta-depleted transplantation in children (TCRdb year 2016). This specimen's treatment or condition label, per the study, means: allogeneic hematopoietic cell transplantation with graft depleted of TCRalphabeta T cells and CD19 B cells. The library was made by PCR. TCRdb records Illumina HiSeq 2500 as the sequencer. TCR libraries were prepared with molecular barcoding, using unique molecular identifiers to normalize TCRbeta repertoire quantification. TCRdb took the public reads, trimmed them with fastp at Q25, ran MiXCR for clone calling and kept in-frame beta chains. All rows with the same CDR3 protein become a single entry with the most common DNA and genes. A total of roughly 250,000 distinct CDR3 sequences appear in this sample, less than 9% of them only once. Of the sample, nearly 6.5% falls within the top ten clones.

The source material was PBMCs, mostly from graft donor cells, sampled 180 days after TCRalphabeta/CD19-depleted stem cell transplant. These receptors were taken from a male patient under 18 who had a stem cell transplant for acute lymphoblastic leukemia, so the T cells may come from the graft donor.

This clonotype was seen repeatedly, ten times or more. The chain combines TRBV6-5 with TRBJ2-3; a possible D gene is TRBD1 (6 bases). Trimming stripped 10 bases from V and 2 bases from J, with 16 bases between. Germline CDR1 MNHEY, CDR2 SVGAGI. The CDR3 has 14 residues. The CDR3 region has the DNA TGTGCCACCAAGAGGGGGTCGGACACAGATACGCAGTATTTT. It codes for CATKRGSDTDTQYF.

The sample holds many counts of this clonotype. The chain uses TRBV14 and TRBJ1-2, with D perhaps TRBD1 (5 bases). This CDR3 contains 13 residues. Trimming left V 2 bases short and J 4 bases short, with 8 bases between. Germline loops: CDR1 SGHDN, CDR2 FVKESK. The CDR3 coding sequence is TGTGCCAGCAGCCAACAGGGTTTCTATGGCTACACCTTC. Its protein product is CASSQQGFYGYTF.

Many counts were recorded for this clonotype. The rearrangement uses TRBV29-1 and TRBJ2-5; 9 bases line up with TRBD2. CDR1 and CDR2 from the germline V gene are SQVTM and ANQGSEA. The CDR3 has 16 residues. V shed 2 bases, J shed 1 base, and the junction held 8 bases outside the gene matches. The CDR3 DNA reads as TGCAGCGTTGAATCCCCAGCGGGGGGCCTCCAAGAGACCCAGTACTTC. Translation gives CSVESPAGGLQETQYF.

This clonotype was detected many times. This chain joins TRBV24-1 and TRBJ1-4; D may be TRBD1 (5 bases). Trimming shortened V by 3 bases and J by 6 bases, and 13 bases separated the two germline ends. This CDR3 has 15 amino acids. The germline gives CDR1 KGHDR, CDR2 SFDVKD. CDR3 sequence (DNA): TGTGCCACCAGTGATGGCGGGGGGAGGCATGAAAAACTGTTTTTT. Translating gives CATSDGGGRHEKLFF.

The CDR3 DNA reads TGTGCCAGCACGGCCGCTGCGGCCAACGTCCTGACTTTC. Its translation: CASTAAAANVLTF. The chain carries TRBV12-3 or TRBV12-4 and TRBJ2-6; D is uncertain. With 7 bases removed from V and 6 bases from J, the gap between germline ends came to 10 bases. This CDR3 has 13 residues.

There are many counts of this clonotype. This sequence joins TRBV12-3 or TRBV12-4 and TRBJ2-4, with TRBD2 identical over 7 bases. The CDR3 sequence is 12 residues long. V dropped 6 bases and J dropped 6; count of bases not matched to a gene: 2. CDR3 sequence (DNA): TGTGCCAGCAGCCCGGGGGGAAACATTCAGTACTTC. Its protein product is CASSPGGNIQYF.

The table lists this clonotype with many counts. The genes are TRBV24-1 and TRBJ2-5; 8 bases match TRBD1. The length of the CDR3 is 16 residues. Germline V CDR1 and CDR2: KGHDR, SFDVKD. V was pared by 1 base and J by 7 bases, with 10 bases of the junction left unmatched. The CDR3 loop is CATSDFDRGFGGTQYF. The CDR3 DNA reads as TGTGCCACCAGTGATTTCGACAGGGGATTCGGGGGGACCCAGTACTTC.

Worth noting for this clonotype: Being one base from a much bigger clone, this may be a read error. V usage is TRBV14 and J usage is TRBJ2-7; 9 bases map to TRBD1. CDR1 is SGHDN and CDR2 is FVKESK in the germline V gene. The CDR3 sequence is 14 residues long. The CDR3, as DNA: TGTGCCACCAGCCTGACAGGGGGTCTCTACGAGCAGTACTTC. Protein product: CATSLTGGLYEQYF.

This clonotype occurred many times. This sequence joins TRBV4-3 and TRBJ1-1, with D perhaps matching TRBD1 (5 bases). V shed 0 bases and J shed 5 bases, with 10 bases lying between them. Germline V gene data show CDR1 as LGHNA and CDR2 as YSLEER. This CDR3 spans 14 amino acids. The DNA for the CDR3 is TGCGCCAGCAGCCAAGATAGGTGGGGGACTGAAGCTTTCTTT. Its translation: CASSQDRWGTEAFF.

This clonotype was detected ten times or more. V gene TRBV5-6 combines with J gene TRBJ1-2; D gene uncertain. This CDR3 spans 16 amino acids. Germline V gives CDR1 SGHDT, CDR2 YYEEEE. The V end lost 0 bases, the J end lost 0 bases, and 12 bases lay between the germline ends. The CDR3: CASSLAAIIPNYGYTF. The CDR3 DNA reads TGTGCCAGCAGCTTGGCCGCTATCATCCCTAACTATGGCTACACCTTC.

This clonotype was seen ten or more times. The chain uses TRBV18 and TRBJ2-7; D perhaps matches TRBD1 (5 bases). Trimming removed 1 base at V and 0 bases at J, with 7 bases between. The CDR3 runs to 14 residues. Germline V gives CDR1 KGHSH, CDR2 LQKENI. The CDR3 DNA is TGTGCCAGCTCACCACTGGACATCTCCTACGAGCAGTACTTC. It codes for CASSPLDISYEQYF.

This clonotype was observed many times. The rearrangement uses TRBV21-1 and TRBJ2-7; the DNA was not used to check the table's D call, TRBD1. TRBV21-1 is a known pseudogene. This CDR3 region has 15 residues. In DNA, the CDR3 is TGTGCCAGCAGCAAAGGGGACAGGGTCCCCTACGAGCAGTACTTC. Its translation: CASSKGDRVPYEQYF.

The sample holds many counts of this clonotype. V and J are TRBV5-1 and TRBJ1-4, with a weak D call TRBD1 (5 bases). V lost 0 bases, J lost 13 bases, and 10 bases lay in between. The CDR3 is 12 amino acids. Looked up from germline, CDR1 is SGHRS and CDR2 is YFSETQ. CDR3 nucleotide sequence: TGCGCCAGCAGCTTGGAGGCAGGGAGACTGTTTTTT. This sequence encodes CASSLEAGRLFF.

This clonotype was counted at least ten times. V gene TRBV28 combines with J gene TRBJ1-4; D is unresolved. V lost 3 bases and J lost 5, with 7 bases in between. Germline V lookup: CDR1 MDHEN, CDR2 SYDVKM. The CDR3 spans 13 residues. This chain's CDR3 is CASSFGQNEKLFF. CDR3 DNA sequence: TGTGCCAGCAGTTTCGGGCAGAATGAAAAACTGTTTTTT.

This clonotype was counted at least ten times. This CDR3 reads CAIRQGSSYEQYF. CDR3 DNA sequence: TGTGCCATCAGACAGGGAAGCTCCTACGAGCAGTACTTC. This chain uses TRBV10-3 with TRBJ2-7, with a tentative D call TRBD1 (6 bases). V was pared by 6 bases and J by 0 bases, with 9 bases between. This CDR3 has 13 residues. Germline CDR1 and CDR2: ENHRY and SYGVKD.

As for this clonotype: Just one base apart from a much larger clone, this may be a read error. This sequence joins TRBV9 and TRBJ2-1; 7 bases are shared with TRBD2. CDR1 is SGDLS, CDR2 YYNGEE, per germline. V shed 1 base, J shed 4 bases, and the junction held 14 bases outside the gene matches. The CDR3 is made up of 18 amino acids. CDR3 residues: CASSVRIGLGGGYNEQFF. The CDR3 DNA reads TGTGCCAGCAGCGTAAGAATTGGCCTTGGCGGGGGTTACAATGAGCAGTTCTTC.

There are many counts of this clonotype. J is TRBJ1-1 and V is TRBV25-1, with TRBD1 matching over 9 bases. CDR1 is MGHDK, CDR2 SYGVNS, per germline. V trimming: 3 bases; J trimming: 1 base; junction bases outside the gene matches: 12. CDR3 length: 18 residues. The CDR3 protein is CASSDWLNGQGTNTEAFF. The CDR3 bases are TGTGCCAGCAGTGATTGGCTAAACGGACAGGGGACGAACACTGAAGCTTTCTTT.

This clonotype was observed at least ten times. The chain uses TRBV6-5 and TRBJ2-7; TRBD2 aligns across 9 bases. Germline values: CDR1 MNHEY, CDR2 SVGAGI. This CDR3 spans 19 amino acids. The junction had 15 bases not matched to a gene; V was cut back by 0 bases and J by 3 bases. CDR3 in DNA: TGTGCCAGCAGTTACTCGATCCTGCCTAGCGGGAAGAATTTCTACGAGCAGTACTTC. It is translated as CASSYSILPSGKNFYEQYF.

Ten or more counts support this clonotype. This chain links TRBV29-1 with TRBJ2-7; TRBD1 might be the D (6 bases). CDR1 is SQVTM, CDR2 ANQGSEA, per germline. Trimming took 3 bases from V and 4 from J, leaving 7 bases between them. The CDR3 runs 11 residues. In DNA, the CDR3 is TGCAGCGTTGACAGGGGTTACGAGCAGTACTTC. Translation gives CSVDRGYEQYF.

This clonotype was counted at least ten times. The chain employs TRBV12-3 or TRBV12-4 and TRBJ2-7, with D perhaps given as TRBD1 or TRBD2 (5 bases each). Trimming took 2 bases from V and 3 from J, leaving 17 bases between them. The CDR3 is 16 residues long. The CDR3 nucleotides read TGTGCCAGCAGTTTATTCTCGGGACGGATCTTCTACGAGCAGTACTTC. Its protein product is CASSLFSGRIFYEQYF.

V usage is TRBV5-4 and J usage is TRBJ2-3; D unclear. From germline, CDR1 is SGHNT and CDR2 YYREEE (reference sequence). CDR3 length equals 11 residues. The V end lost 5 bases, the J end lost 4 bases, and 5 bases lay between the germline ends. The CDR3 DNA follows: TGTGCCAGCAGGAAATCAGATACGCAGTATTTT. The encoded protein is CASRKSDTQYF.